These T cell receptor beta chains were read from a single sample in a study of monozygotic twins with cystic fibrosis. Sequencing was performed with immunoSEQ multiplex PCR; in TCRdb, only in-frame clones are kept and a portion is missing. Of approximately 36,000 clones listed, 75% to 95% are singletons. Sequencing input: blood. All receptors come from a boy between 2 and 10 years old with cystic fibrosis. Each CDR3 is given with its conserved first and last residue. The D gene is left open where the match is weak. Clone size is stated in some rows and not others, as once, few, many or a class when expanded.

NA	TRBV10-2	TRBJ2-7	TRBD1	CASLPPTGSDEQYF	TGCGCCAGCCTACCGCCGACAGGGTCAGACGAGCAGTACTTC
NA	TRBV7-9	TRBJ1-1	TRBD1	CASSPVAGGTLNTEAFF	TGTGCCAGCAGCCCAGTTGCAGGGGGAACTTTGAACACTGAAGCTTTCTTT
NA	TRBV12-5	TRBJ2-7	NA	CASGSPFLRGDYEQYF	TGTGCTAGTGGTTCCCCCTTTCTGAGGGGGGACTACGAGCAGTACTTC
NA	TRBV29-1	TRBJ1-1	NA	CSVAVAPGDTEAFF	TGCAGCGTCGCGGTAGCCCCGGGGGACACTGAAGCTTTCTTT
once	TRBV6-5	TRBJ1-3	NA	CASSYSGGVSGNTIYF	TGTGCCAGCAGTTACTCGGGGGGCGTCTCTGGAAACACCATATATTTT
NA	TRBV19	TRBJ2-4	TRBD1	CASGDRGETVQYF	TGTGCCAGTGGGGACAGGGGGGAAACGGTTCAGTACTTC
NA	TRBV2	TRBJ1-6	TRBD1	CASQPTRTGVYSPLHF	TGTGCCAGCCAACCCACCCGGACAGGGGTTTATTCACCCCTCCACTTT
NA	TRBV27	TRBJ1-2	TRBD1	CASSFSLQGAQYYGYTF	TGTGCCAGCAGTTTTTCTCTACAGGGGGCGCAGTATTATGGCTACACCTTC
once	TRBV6-6	TRBJ1-5	TRBD1	CASSSTGGSNQPQHF	TGTGCCAGCAGTTCCACAGGGGGTAGCAATCAGCCCCAGCATTTT
NA	TRBV7-9	TRBJ2-1	NA	CASSGGSYNEQFF	TGTGCCAGCAGCGGGGGGTCCTACAATGAGCAGTTCTTC
NA	TRBV6-5	TRBJ1-2	NA	CASSYAAGIENGYTF	TGTGCCAGCAGTTACGCGGCAGGGATTGAAAATGGCTACACCTTC
NA	TRBV5-1	TRBJ2-5	TRBD1	CASSFSHTGGETQYF	TGCGCCAGCAGCTTCTCACACACAGGGGGAGAGACCCAGTACTTC
once	TRBV27	TRBJ2-3	TRBD2	CASSTNHRLAGGSTDTQYF	TGTGCCAGCAGTACCAACCACCGACTAGCGGGGGGTAGCACAGATACGCAGTATTTT
NA	TRBV7-8	TRBJ1-1	NA	CASTPDVGEAFF	TGTGCCAGCACCCCAGACGTGGGTGAAGCTTTCTTT
NA	TRBV13	TRBJ2-7	NA	CASSPRGSYEQYF	TGTGCCAGCAGCCCCAGGGGTTCCTACGAGCAGTACTTC
NA	TRBV11-1	TRBJ2-5	NA	CASSLVREETQYF	TGTGCCAGCAGCTTAGTCAGGGAAGAGACCCAGTACTTC
NA	TRBV15	TRBJ1-4	NA	CATSRGKQADEKLFF	TGTGCCACCAGCAGAGGGAAGCAGGCGGATGAAAAACTGTTTTTT
once	TRBV6-1	TRBJ2-3	NA	CASSALGGSTDTQYF	TGTGCCAGCAGTGCCCTCGGGGGCAGCACAGATACGCAGTATTTT
NA	TRBV9	TRBJ1-1	TRBD1	CASSAGTEETEAFF	TGTGCCAGCAGCGCCGGGACAGAGGAGACTGAAGCTTTCTTT
NA	TRBV6-6	TRBJ1-2	NA	CASSYSIGALGYGYTF	TGTGCCAGCAGTTACTCGATCGGGGCTCTGGGCTATGGCTACACCTTC
NA	TRBV29-1	TRBJ1-4	NA	CSAHNQDGDEKLFF	TGCAGCGCCCATAACCAGGATGGGGATGAAAAACTGTTTTTT
NA	TRBV7-8	TRBJ2-7	TRBD2	CASSLVSGTPTYEQYF	TGTGCCAGCAGCTTAGTTAGCGGGACTCCTACCTACGAGCAGTACTTC
NA	TRBV4-2	TRBJ2-7	TRBD2	CASSQDRGGAYEQYF	TGTGCCAGCAGCCAAGATCGCGGGGGGGCCTACGAGCAGTACTTC
NA	TRBV27	TRBJ2-5	NA	CASGRNPETQYF	TGTGCCAGCGGGAGGAACCCAGAGACCCAGTACTTC
NA	TRBV19	TRBJ1-2	NA	CASSIDWSRDGYTF	TGTGCCAGTAGTATAGATTGGTCCAGGGACGGCTACACCTTC
NA	TRBV6-5	TRBJ1-5	NA	CASTAEFPGQPQHF	TGTGCCAGCACAGCGGAGTTTCCGGGGCAGCCCCAGCATTTT
NA	TRBV10-3	TRBJ1-4	TRBD1	CAISADRRGEKLFF	TGTGCCATCAGTGCGGACAGGAGGGGCGAAAAACTGTTTTTT
NA	TRBV27	TRBJ2-7	NA	CASSLFPDSYEQYF	TGTGCCAGCAGTTTATTCCCGGACTCCTACGAGCAGTACTTC